This T cell receptor beta chain was recovered during a study of T cells in localized non-small cell lung cancer. General study results and limits: Heterogeneity cannot be ruled out, as sequencing used one tumor region only. Clonality of T cells reached its maximum in uninvolved adjacent lung, surpassing tumor. Adjacent lung had a median around 60 of the 100 largest tumor clones. Density of T cells in blood, when higher, went with longer overall survival.

Profiled with immunoSEQ multiplex PCR; TCRdb holds only in-frame clones, not every one. The sample includes 50,000 to 70,000 clones, 81% seen only once; the top ten take roughly 5%. The V gene's germline CDR1 is GTSNPN and CDR2 SVGIG (reference sequence). The CDR3 is 12 residues long. With V trimmed by 5 bases and J by 2 bases, 0 bases remained unmatched. For this clone: Its cognate antigen is unknown.

This clonotype was sampled from a man aged 40-75 years with stage II lung adenocarcinoma. The sequencing here drew on PBMCs, taken before any cancer treatment. This chain joins TRBV30 and TRBJ1-2; 9 bases are shared with TRBD1. The CDR3 bases are TGTGCCTGGGACAGGGGGAACTATGGCTACACCTTC. It is translated as CAWDRGNYGYTF.